These 29 T cell receptor beta chains came from one sample sequenced in a study of blood T cell repertoires in COVID-19. The data were produced by immunoSEQ multiplex PCR, yet TCRdb's version contains in-frame clones alone and is incomplete. The sample shows about 480,000 clones, 70% to 90% of them seen only once. The source material was PBMCs or T cells enriched from blood (not recorded which). The receptors here all came from a young woman with acute COVID-19.

Remarks on this clone: Additional DNA sequences in this sample encode the identical CDR3. The chain combines TRBV19 with TRBJ1-5; 7 bases agree with TRBD1. CDR1 and CDR2 from the germline V gene are LNHDA and SQIVND (reference sequence). V gave up 2 bases and J gave up 5 bases; unmatched junction bases: 3. This CDR3 has 14 amino acids. CDR3 loop: CASSISTGDQPQHF. In DNA, the CDR3 is TGTGCCAGTAGTATAAGTACAGGGGATCAGCCCCAGCATTTT.

The chain uses TRBV12-5 and TRBJ1-5; perhaps TRBD1 as D (6 bases). The germline V and J ends were trimmed by 5 bases and 8 bases, with 16 bases remaining between them. Per the germline V gene, CDR1 is LGHNT and CDR2 is FRNRAP. The CDR3 is 14 amino acids. The CDR3 coding sequence is TGTGCTAGTGGTCGCCAGGGGCTGGCGGAGCCCCAGCATTTT. This translates into CASGRQGLAEPQHF.

This clone is a singleton in its sample. The chain joins TRBV7-9 to TRBJ1-1; D may be TRBD1 (5 bases). The germline gives CDR1 SEHNR, CDR2 FQNEAQ (reference sequence). Trimming shortened V by 3 bases and J by 5 bases, and 10 bases separated the two germline ends. This CDR3 is built from 13 residues. The CDR3 loop is CASSFTGRTEAFF. The CDR3 nucleotides are TGTGCCAGCAGCTTCACAGGCCGAACTGAAGCTTTCTTT.

Only one count was recorded for this clone. The V call is TRBV12-3 or TRBV12-4, the J call TRBJ2-7; no clear D gene. The V gene lost 5 bases and the J gene lost 1 base, with 6 bases spanning the gap. The CDR3 extends over 12 amino acids. The CDR3 DNA reads TGTGCCAGCAGTCCAAATTCCTACGAGCAGTACTTC. This codes for CASSPNSYEQYF.

This clone occurred a few times. V and J are TRBV11-2 and TRBJ1-4; 8 bases are shared with TRBD1. V lost 6 bases, J lost 4 bases, and 7 bases stayed unmatched. The CDR3 loop spans 15 amino acids. Germline CDR1 reads SGHAT; CDR2 reads FQNNGV. The CDR3 nucleotides are TGTGCCAGCAGAGAGCAGGGGGCGGGTAATGAAAAACTGTTTTTT. Its protein product is CASREQGAGNEKLFF. Full variable domain (missing parts from reference TRBV11-2 and TRBJ1-4): EAGVAQSPRYKIIEKRQSVAFWCNPISGHATLYWYQQILGQGPKLLIQFQNNGVVDDSQLPKDRFSAERLKGVDSTLKIQPAKLEDSAVYLCASREQGAGNEKLFFGSGTQLSVL.

The chain joins TRBV9 to TRBJ1-1, with D possibly matching TRBD1 (5 bases). The germline CDR1 and CDR2 sequences are SGDLS and YYNGEE. This CDR3 has 14 amino acids. V was pared by 3 bases and J by 1 base, with 10 bases between. This chain's CDR3 is CASSARGTNTEAFF. In DNA form, the CDR3 reads TGTGCCAGCAGCGCGCGGGGGACGAACACTGAAGCTTTCTTT.

This clone was seen only a few times. This chain links TRBV5-1 with TRBJ2-7; 10 bases line up with TRBD1. The CDR3 covers 14 residues. Germline assignment: CDR1 SGHRS and CDR2 YFSETQ. Trimming took 4 bases from V and 6 from J; bases not matched to a gene: 7. CDR3 bases: TGCGCCAGCAGCCCGGGACAGGGGCCCCTCGAGCAGTACTTC. Its protein is CASSPGQGPLEQYF.

The chain combines TRBV4-3 with TRBJ2-3; perhaps TRBD2 as D (6 bases). Trimming pared 3 bases from V and 6 bases from J, leaving 10 bases between. The CDR3 sequence is 13 residues long. Germline CDR1 and CDR2: LGHNA and YSLEER. CDR3 sequence reads: CASSHRSGDTQYF. The DNA for the CDR3 is TGCGCCAGCAGCCATAGGAGCGGGGATACGCAGTATTTT.

The gene calls are TRBV18 and TRBJ2-1, with 9 bases matching TRBD2. This CDR3 has 16 residues. The V gene's germline CDR1 is KGHSH and CDR2 LQKENI. Germline trimming cut 3 bases from V and 8 bases from J; bases unmatched to any gene: 11. For the CDR3, the DNA is TGTGCCAGCTCACCCCCGGGCAAGCGGGGGGTTCATGAGCAGTTCTTC. It yields the protein CASSPPGKRGVHEQFF.

This clone was counted a single time. This chain connects TRBV5-1 to TRBJ2-6, with no clear D. Trimming removed 4 bases at V and 11 bases at J, with 16 bases between. The germline gives CDR1 SGHRS, CDR2 YFSETQ. The CDR3 runs 14 residues. The CDR3 coding sequence is TGCGCCAGCAGCCCCACCGGCGCAGAGGACGTCCTGACTTTC. Translated, it gives CASSPTGAEDVLTF.

This clone occurred once. The CDR3 nucleotides read TGTGCCAGCAGTTCCAGATCGGAAGCGGCTAACTATGGCTACACCTTC. It is translated as CASSSRSEAANYGYTF. The gene calls are TRBV6-5 and TRBJ1-2; D is ambiguous. Germline CDR1 MNHEY, CDR2 SVGAGI. This CDR3 is built from 16 residues. V lost 4 bases to trimming and J lost 0 bases, with 15 bases between them.

The chain is built from TRBV30 and TRBJ1-3; D is unclear. The germline V gene encodes CDR1 GTSNPN and CDR2 SVGIG (reference sequence). CDR3 length: 17 amino acids. Trimming shortened V by 4 bases and J by 0 bases, and 19 bases separated the two germline ends. This CDR3 reads CAWTDGIHKSSGNTIYF. DNA of the CDR3: TGTGCCTGGACCGACGGGATACACAAGAGCTCTGGAAACACCATATATTTT. The variable domain in full, completed from reference TRBV30 and TRBJ1-3, reads SQTIHQWPATLVQPVGSPLSLECTVEGTSNPNLYWYRQAAGRGLQLLFYSVGIGQISSEVPQNLSASRPQDRQFILSSKKLLLSDSGFYLCAWTDGIHKSSGNTIYFGEGSWLTVV.

The chain links TRBV25-1 to TRBJ1-6, with D tentatively TRBD1 (5 bases). The CDR3 length is 13 residues. Germline CDR1 reads MGHDK; CDR2 reads SYGVNS. V lost 6 bases to trimming and J lost 8 bases, with 11 bases between them. The CDR3: CASSAGTYSPLHF. The CDR3 DNA sequence: TGTGCCAGCAGCGCCGGGACTTATTCACCCCTCCACTTT. Based on the CDR3 plus reference TRBV25-1 and TRBJ1-6, the full variable domain is EADIYQTPRYLVIGTGKKITLECSQTMGHDKMYWYQQDPGMELHLIHYSYGVNSTEKGDLSSESTVSRIRTEHFPLTLESARPSHTSQYLCASSAGTYSPLHFGNGTRLTVT.

The chain is built from TRBV9 and TRBJ2-1; maybe TRBD1 (6 bases). V was shortened by 3 bases and J by 7 bases, with 23 bases between the two germline ends. The CDR3 spans 17 residues. Germline CDR1 SGDLS, CDR2 YYNGEE. CDR3 DNA: TGTGCCAGCAGCGCAGGGGTTTCACCTAACCTTGGTAATGAGCAGTTCTTC. The encoded protein is CASSAGVSPNLGNEQFF.

The chain couples TRBV4-1 to TRBJ1-1; D remains ambiguous. CDR1 MGHRA and CDR2 YSYEKL come from the germline V gene. The CDR3 has 16 amino acids. The V and J ends lost 4 bases and 3 bases respectively, with 18 bases between them. DNA for the CDR3: TGCGCCAGCAGCCCCAGCGAGCGAGAGATCCACACTGAAGCTTTCTTT. Translation: CASSPSEREIHTEAFF.

The chain links TRBV5-1 to TRBJ1-4; the D is unclear. CDR1 and CDR2 from the germline V gene are SGHRS and YFSETQ. V was shortened by 2 bases and J by 8 bases, with 13 bases between the two germline ends. The CDR3 covers 14 residues. Here the CDR3 DNA reads TGCGCCAGCAGCTTATTATTGTCAGGAGAAAAACTGTTTTTT. Its translation: CASSLLLSGEKLFF.

The chain couples TRBV19 to TRBJ2-7; D gene ambiguous. CDR1 is LNHDA, CDR2 SQIVND, per germline (reference sequence). The CDR3 has 11 amino acids. V was shortened by 8 bases and J by 4 bases, with 9 bases between the two germline ends. DNA of the CDR3: TGTGCCAGTCGTTCAGGTTACGAGCAGTACTTC. Encoded protein: CASRSGYEQYF.

This clone appeared a few times. The chain employs TRBV5-4 and TRBJ1-2; D remains ambiguous. CDR3 length: 11 residues. Per the germline V gene, CDR1 is SGHNT and CDR2 is YYREEE (reference sequence). Trimming cost V 1 base and J 6 bases, with 4 bases left between them. The CDR3 DNA sequence: TGTGCCAGCAGCTTGTCAAATGGCTACACCTTC. Translation gives CASSLSNGYTF.

A single count supports this clone. This chain joins TRBV6-5 and TRBJ2-1; 10 positions agree with TRBD2. This CDR3 is built from 15 residues. V shed 9 bases and J 4 bases; nucleotides not matched to a gene: 9. Germline V gene sequence: CDR1 MNHEY, CDR2 SVGAGI. CDR3 sequence reads: CASAASGGPYNEQFF. CDR3 bases: TGTGCCAGTGCCGCTAGCGGGGGACCTTACAATGAGCAGTTCTTC.

This clone was counted a single time. The chain employs TRBV11-3 and TRBJ2-2, with D unresolved. The germline CDR1 and CDR2 sequences are SGHNT and YENEEA. The CDR3 runs 13 residues. The germline V and J ends were trimmed by 3 bases and 3 bases, with 5 bases remaining between them. This CDR3 reads CASSFEDTGELFF. The CDR3 region has the DNA TGTGCCAGCAGCTTTGAGGACACCGGGGAGCTGTTTTTT.

The genes are TRBV7-2 and TRBJ2-3; 8 bases fit TRBD1. Looked up from germline, CDR1 is SGHTA and CDR2 is FQGNSA. J gave up 7 bases and V 5 bases, and 8 bases lay outside the gene matches. The CDR3 totals 14 residues. The CDR3 is CASSPGQDRYTQYF. The CDR3 DNA sequence: TGTGCCAGCAGCCCGGGACAGGACCGTTATACGCAGTATTTT.

The chain couples TRBV5-1 to TRBJ2-3, with D possibly matching TRBD2 (5 bases). Germline V CDR1 and CDR2: SGHRS, YFSETQ. This CDR3 is built from 14 residues. Deletions cut 5 bases from V and 2 bases from J, with 12 bases between. The CDR3 DNA reads as TGCGCCAGCAGAGCCGGGATTAACACAGATACGCAGTATTTT. This translates into CASRAGINTDTQYF.

The V call is TRBV28, the J call TRBJ2-7; 9 nucleotides agree with TRBD1. This CDR3 has 15 residues. J lost 5 bases, V lost 6 bases, and 11 bases had no gene match. Germline CDR1 is MDHEN and CDR2 is SYDVKM. The CDR3 sequence is CASSPPGTGYHEQYF. In DNA form, the CDR3 reads TGTGCCAGCAGCCCACCCGGGACAGGGTACCACGAGCAGTACTTC.

This sequence joins TRBV5-4 and TRBJ2-5; 8 bases agree with TRBD1. Germline V gene data show CDR1 as SGHNT and CDR2 as YYREEE (reference sequence). This CDR3 region has 14 residues. After removal of 2 bases from V and 5 bases from J, the junction contained 5 bases not matched to a gene. The CDR3 DNA reads TGTGCCAGCAGCTTTGACGACAGGGGTGAGACCCAGTACTTC. Translated: CASSFDDRGETQYF.

J is TRBJ1-5 and V is TRBV28, with 8 bases lining up with TRBD1. V was pared by 2 bases and J by 6 bases, with 6 bases of the junction left unmatched. The CDR3 length is 15 residues. Looked up from germline, CDR1 is MDHEN and CDR2 is SYDVKM. In DNA form, the CDR3 reads TGTGCCAGCAGTTTAGGGCAGGGGGCTGGTCAGCCCCAGCATTTT. Translation gives CASSLGQGAGQPQHF.

CDR3 in DNA: TGCGCCAGCAGCCAAACGAGAGGGCCCGATTTGGATACGCAGTATTTT. It yields the protein CASSQTRGPDLDTQYF. The chain recombines TRBV4-1 with TRBJ2-3; perhaps TRBD2 as D (5 bases). Trimming stripped 2 bases from V and 6 bases from J, with 18 bases between. The CDR3 totals 16 residues. Germline loops: CDR1 MGHRA, CDR2 YSYEKL.

This clone was seen a single time. The V gene is TRBV3-1 (or the pseudogene TRBV3-2), the J gene TRBJ2-7; maybe TRBD1 (6 bases). Trimming shortened V by 1 base and J by 3 bases, and 13 bases separated the two germline ends. Germline V gene lookup returns CDR1 LGHDT and CDR2 YNNKEL (reference sequence). The CDR3 contains 15 residues. CDR3 sequence (DNA): TGTGCCAGCAGCCAAGGAGGGGGATCTTTCTACGAGCAGTACTTC. Translated: CASSQGGGSFYEQYF.

The chain uses TRBV27 and TRBJ2-1, with 14 positions matching TRBD2. The V segment lost 5 bases and the J segment 7 bases; nucleotides outside the gene matches: 7. Germline lookup yields CDR1 MNHEY and CDR2 SMNVEV (reference sequence). The CDR3 runs 16 residues. This CDR3 reads CASSTGTSGSINEQFF. CDR3 bases: TGTGCCAGCAGTACGGGGACTAGCGGGAGTATAAATGAGCAGTTCTTC.

Notes on this clone: The same CDR3 is also encoded by other DNA sequences in this sample. The rearrangement joins TRBV7-9 to TRBJ1-2; a possible D gene is TRBD1 (5 bases). The ends were cut back, 1 base at V and 3 bases at J, with 6 bases in the middle. The CDR3 is 13 residues long. Germline lookup yields CDR1 SEHNR and CDR2 FQNEAQ (reference sequence). This chain's CDR3 is CASSLGGDYGYTF. CDR3 nucleotides: TGTGCCAGCAGCTTAGGGGGCGACTATGGCTACACCTTC.